This T cell receptor beta chain is drawn from a study of blood T cell repertoires in COVID-19. Libraries were prepared by immunoSEQ multiplex PCR; TCRdb keeps only in-frame clonotypes and omits some of them. The sample yields some 290,000 clones, about 90% seen once. Material for sequencing was PBMCs or T cells enriched from blood (not recorded which). The origin of this receptor is a woman in her 30s who had recovered from COVID-19.

This CDR3 is CAAETGLGHNEQFF. CDR3 bases: TGTGCCGCTGAGACAGGGTTGGGCCACAATGAGCAGTTCTTC. The chain joins TRBV30 to TRBJ2-1; 7 nucleotides match TRBD1. The CDR3 runs 14 residues. The germline CDR1 and CDR2 sequences are GTSNPN and SVGIG (reference sequence). V was pared by 8 bases and J by 5 bases, with 12 bases of the junction left unmatched.